This is a list of T cell receptor beta chains from one sample in a study of blood T cell repertoires in COVID-19. Using immunoSEQ multiplex PCR, the repertoire was profiled, and TCRdb retains in-frame clones only, with some absent. The profile shows about 120,000 clones, over 75% of them singletons. Sequencing used peripheral blood. Receptors originate from a woman over 75 with acute or convalescent COVID-19. Both conserved end residues are part of each CDR3. The order of the fields is V gene, clone size, D gene, J gene, CDR3 DNA, CDR3 protein. D genes are given only for firm matches. Some rows have no size entry. The others give once, few or many, or a class for an expanded clone.

V gene: TRBV11-1; clone size: few; D gene: .; J gene: TRBJ2-5; CDR3 DNA: TGTGCCAGCAGCTTCGGAGGGGCAGGGAAGACCCAGTACTTC; CDR3 protein: CASSFGGAGKTQYF
V gene: TRBV5-1; clone size: .; D gene: .; J gene: TRBJ1-2; CDR3 DNA: TGCGCCAGCAGCGTACACTTTAGCGTACAGCCTAGTATGGGGGGCTACACCTTC; CDR3 protein: CASSVHFSVQPSMGGYTF
V gene: TRBV6-5; clone size: once; D gene: .; J gene: TRBJ1-5; CDR3 DNA: TGTGCCAGCAGTTGGGGAAAGGGGGACCATCAGCCCCAGCATTTT; CDR3 protein: CASSWGKGDHQPQHF
V gene: TRBV4-2; clone size: .; D gene: TRBD2; J gene: TRBJ2-5; CDR3 DNA: TGTGCCAGCAGCCAAGTCGTCTCGGGAGGCCAAGAGACCCAGTACTTC; CDR3 protein: CASSQVVSGGQETQYF
V gene: TRBV12-3/TRBV12-4; clone size: .; D gene: TRBD1; J gene: TRBJ1-4; CDR3 DNA: TGTGCCAGCAGTCCGGGACAGGGGGGAAGGATTTTT; CDR3 protein: CASSPGQGGRIF
V gene: TRBV10-3; clone size: .; D gene: .; J gene: TRBJ1-5; CDR3 DNA: TGTGCCATCAGTGAGTCGGCGTCGGGAACCAGCAATCAGCCCCAGCATTTT; CDR3 protein: CAISESASGTSNQPQHF
V gene: TRBV5-1; clone size: .; D gene: TRBD2; J gene: TRBJ2-7; CDR3 DNA: TGCGCCAGCAGCTTGGATTCGGGAGGGGGATCCGAGCAGTACTTC; CDR3 protein: CASSLDSGGGSEQYF
V gene: TRBV19; clone size: .; D gene: .; J gene: TRBJ2-2; CDR3 DNA: TGTGCCAGTAGTGCCCAAACACAGGGACGTGGAGCGAACACCGGGGAGCTGTTTTTT; CDR3 protein: CASSAQTQGRGANTGELFF
V gene: TRBV10-3; clone size: .; D gene: .; J gene: TRBJ1-3; CDR3 DNA: TGTGCCATCAGACCGGGAGGTGGAAACACCATATATTTT; CDR3 protein: CAIRPGGGNTIYF
V gene: TRBV28; clone size: .; D gene: .; J gene: TRBJ1-3; CDR3 DNA: TGTGCCAGCAGTACCCCTCCAGGCACCACCTCTGGAAACACCATATATTTT; CDR3 protein: CASSTPPGTTSGNTIYF
V gene: TRBV6-5; clone size: .; D gene: TRBD1; J gene: TRBJ1-2; CDR3 DNA: TGTGCCAGCAGTTACCTTCTACAGGGGTCGGATGGCTACACCTTC; CDR3 protein: CASSYLLQGSDGYTF
V gene: TRBV18; clone size: .; D gene: .; J gene: TRBJ1-5; CDR3 DNA: TGTGCCAGCTCACCGGAGTTCAGCAATCAGCCCCAGCATTTT; CDR3 protein: CASSPEFSNQPQHF
V gene: TRBV7-8; clone size: .; D gene: .; J gene: TRBJ1-6; CDR3 DNA: TGTGCCAGCAGCTTAGCGTCACAGTATAATTCACCCCTCCACTTT; CDR3 protein: CASSLASQYNSPLHF
V gene: TRBV29-1; clone size: few; D gene: TRBD2; J gene: TRBJ2-3; CDR3 DNA: TGCAGCGGGGGACTAGACGGTGGAGATACGCAGTATTTT; CDR3 protein: CSGGLDGGDTQYF
V gene: TRBV21-1; clone size: .; D gene: .; J gene: TRBJ1-6; CDR3 DNA: TGTGCCAGCAGCAAAGCCCAATATAATTCACCCCTCCACTTT; CDR3 protein: CASSKAQYNSPLHF
V gene: TRBV7-6; clone size: few; D gene: .; J gene: TRBJ2-2; CDR3 DNA: TGTGCCAGCAGCACAGACAGACTGCAAACCGGGGAGCTGTTTTTT; CDR3 protein: CASSTDRLQTGELFF
V gene: TRBV5-1; clone size: .; D gene: .; J gene: TRBJ1-3; CDR3 DNA: TGCGCCAGCAGAGTCGGGGGGACCTTTAGAAACACCATATATTTT; CDR3 protein: CASRVGGTFRNTIYF
V gene: TRBV2; clone size: .; D gene: TRBD1; J gene: TRBJ1-6; CDR3 DNA: TGTGCCAGCAGTATGACAGGGGGTAATTCACCCCTCCACTTT; CDR3 protein: CASSMTGGNSPLHF
V gene: TRBV14; clone size: .; D gene: .; J gene: TRBJ2-2; CDR3 DNA: TGTGCCAGCAGCCAAGGTCTTAGGGGACGGAGGGCGAACACCGGGGAGCTGTTTTTT; CDR3 protein: CASSQGLRGRRANTGELFF
V gene: TRBV19; clone size: .; D gene: TRBD1; J gene: TRBJ2-2; CDR3 DNA: TGTGCCAGTAGGGGGGGACAGGGTAACGGGGAGCTGTTTTTT; CDR3 protein: CASRGGQGNGELFF
V gene: TRBV3-1/TRBV3-2; clone size: .; D gene: .; J gene: TRBJ1-5; CDR3 DNA: TGTGCCAGCAGCGTGGGTGGGACAAATCAGCCCCAGCATTTT; CDR3 protein: CASSVGGTNQPQHF
V gene: TRBV14; clone size: few; D gene: TRBD1; J gene: TRBJ2-3; CDR3 DNA: TGTGCCAGCAGCCGACAGACAGGGGCCATCACAGATACGCAGTATTTT; CDR3 protein: CASSRQTGAITDTQYF
V gene: TRBV4-2; clone size: .; D gene: TRBD2; J gene: TRBJ2-7; CDR3 DNA: TGTGCCAGCAGCCCAAACGGGGGGGCCGTTTACGAGCAGTACTTC; CDR3 protein: CASSPNGGAVYEQYF
V gene: TRBV4-3; clone size: .; D gene: TRBD1; J gene: TRBJ1-4; CDR3 DNA: TGCGCCAGCAGCCAACGGGACAGTGAAAAACTGTTTTTT; CDR3 protein: CASSQRDSEKLFF
V gene: TRBV5-1; clone size: once; D gene: TRBD2; J gene: TRBJ2-5; CDR3 DNA: TGCGCCAGCAGCTTCAACCCCCCGACTAGCGGCCGAGGGGAAGAGACCCAGTACTTC; CDR3 protein: CASSFNPPTSGRGEETQYF
V gene: TRBV28; clone size: .; D gene: .; J gene: TRBJ1-5; CDR3 DNA: TGTGCCAGCAGACGCTCAGGGGATCAGCCCCAGCATTTT; CDR3 protein: CASRRSGDQPQHF
V gene: TRBV11-1; clone size: .; D gene: .; J gene: TRBJ2-7; CDR3 DNA: TGTGCCAGCAGCATCATACAGGCCTACGAGCAGTACTTC; CDR3 protein: CASSIIQAYEQYF
V gene: TRBV5-6; clone size: few; D gene: .; J gene: TRBJ1-2; CDR3 DNA: TGTGCCAGCAGAAACGACAAGTACCCTGGCTACACCTTC; CDR3 protein: CASRNDKYPGYTF
V gene: TRBV7-9; clone size: .; D gene: .; J gene: TRBJ1-1; CDR3 DNA: TGTGCCAGCAGCTTACCGGGGGGTAAGCCTGAAGCTTTCTTT; CDR3 protein: CASSLPGGKPEAFF
V gene: TRBV7-8; clone size: .; D gene: TRBD1; J gene: TRBJ1-2; CDR3 DNA: TGTGCCAGCAGCTTAGGACAGGGATGGTATGGCTACACCTTC; CDR3 protein: CASSLGQGWYGYTF
V gene: TRBV4-3; clone size: few; D gene: .; J gene: TRBJ1-1; CDR3 DNA: TGCGCCAGCAGCCCGAACCTCTCCGGGGAGGGAGCTTTCTTT; CDR3 protein: CASSPNLSGEGAFF
V gene: TRBV19; clone size: .; D gene: .; J gene: TRBJ1-2; CDR3 DNA: TGTGCCAGTAGTATCTCCGGGGGGGACTATGGCTACACCTTC; CDR3 protein: CASSISGGDYGYTF
V gene: TRBV7-8; clone size: .; D gene: TRBD2; J gene: TRBJ2-1; CDR3 DNA: TGTGCCAGCAGCCTCCGTAGACTAGCTCCCTACAATGAGCAGTTCTTC; CDR3 protein: CASSLRRLAPYNEQFF
V gene: TRBV6-5; clone size: .; D gene: TRBD1; J gene: TRBJ2-4; CDR3 DNA: TGTGCCAGCAGGCTTACGGGACAGGGCTATCTTCAGTACTTC; CDR3 protein: CASRLTGQGYLQYF
V gene: TRBV15; clone size: .; D gene: .; J gene: TRBJ1-5; CDR3 DNA: TGTGCCACCAGCAGAGACGGCAATCAGCCCCAGCATTTT; CDR3 protein: CATSRDGNQPQHF
V gene: TRBV12-3/TRBV12-4; clone size: .; D gene: .; J gene: TRBJ1-1; CDR3 DNA: TGTGCCAGCAGTTTAACCCCTAGTAGTGAAGCTTTCTTT; CDR3 protein: CASSLTPSSEAFF
V gene: TRBV15; clone size: .; D gene: TRBD1; J gene: TRBJ1-5; CDR3 DNA: TGTGCCACCAGCAGAGAGCAGGGGGTCAATCAGCCCCAGCATTTT; CDR3 protein: CATSREQGVNQPQHF
V gene: TRBV9; clone size: .; D gene: TRBD1; J gene: TRBJ2-7; CDR3 DNA: TGTGCCAGCAGCGTGACTTCGGGACAGGGTATCGAGCAGTACTTC; CDR3 protein: CASSVTSGQGIEQYF
V gene: TRBV7-2; clone size: .; D gene: .; J gene: TRBJ2-5; CDR3 DNA: TGTGCCAGCAGCTTAGGACTACATGAGACCCAGTACTTC; CDR3 protein: CASSLGLHETQYF
V gene: TRBV2; clone size: few; D gene: TRBD1; J gene: TRBJ2-6; CDR3 DNA: TGTGCCAGCAGTGGGAGACAGGGGGTCGGCTCTGGGGCCAACGTCCTGACTTTC; CDR3 protein: CASSGRQGVGSGANVLTF
V gene: TRBV7-9; clone size: .; D gene: .; J gene: TRBJ1-2; CDR3 DNA: TGTGCCAGCAGCTCCACTTCGAACGCCAACTATGGCTACACCTTC; CDR3 protein: CASSSTSNANYGYTF
V gene: TRBV5-1; clone size: once; D gene: TRBD2; J gene: TRBJ2-3; CDR3 DNA: TGCGCCAGCGAACCGGGACTAGCGGAGGCAGATACGCAGTATTTT; CDR3 protein: CASEPGLAEADTQYF
V gene: TRBV24-1; clone size: .; D gene: .; J gene: TRBJ1-2; CDR3 DNA: TGTGCCACCAGCGGGGGTCATTCAGGCTACACCTTC; CDR3 protein: CATSGGHSGYTF
V gene: TRBV19; clone size: .; D gene: .; J gene: TRBJ1-4; CDR3 DNA: TGTGCCAGTAGTAGCAAAGCCGCCGGGACACGCGCAACTAATGAAAAACTGTTTTTT; CDR3 protein: CASSSKAAGTRATNEKLFF
V gene: TRBV3-1/TRBV3-2; clone size: .; D gene: TRBD1; J gene: TRBJ1-6; CDR3 DNA: TGTGCCAGCAGCTCACGGGACAGCAATTCACCCCTCCACTTT; CDR3 protein: CASSSRDSNSPLHF
V gene: TRBV4-3; clone size: .; D gene: TRBD1; J gene: TRBJ2-5; CDR3 DNA: TGCGCCAGCAGCCCGGGACAGGGGGAGACCCAGTACTTC; CDR3 protein: CASSPGQGETQYF
V gene: TRBV7-2; clone size: .; D gene: TRBD2; J gene: TRBJ2-2; CDR3 DNA: TGTGCCAGCAGCTTAGTGGCGGGGGGGGACACCGGGGAGCTGTTTTTT; CDR3 protein: CASSLVAGGDTGELFF
V gene: TRBV9; clone size: .; D gene: TRBD2; J gene: TRBJ2-2; CDR3 DNA: TGTGCCAGCAGCGATCTAGCGGGGGCGGCCGGGGAGCTGTTTTTT; CDR3 protein: CASSDLAGAAGELFF
V gene: TRBV7-3; clone size: .; D gene: .; J gene: TRBJ2-3; CDR3 DNA: TGTGCCAGCAGCTTAATAGGAGACAGGACAGATACGCAGTATTTT; CDR3 protein: CASSLIGDRTDTQYF
V gene: TRBV6-5; clone size: .; D gene: TRBD1; J gene: TRBJ1-5; CDR3 DNA: TGTGCCAGCCGCCCGGGGACAGGGAGCAATCAGCCCCAGCATTTT; CDR3 protein: CASRPGTGSNQPQHF